This TCR beta chain emerged from a study of identical twins. General study findings and limits: Potential partial confounding of zero-insertion analyses by invariant MAIT and iNKT cells was noted.

One entry per CDR3 protein, called by TCRdb with MiXCR from the 5' RACE reads. The sample shows fewer than 900,000 distinct CDR3 sequences, around a sixth of them seen only once. The length of the CDR3 is 16 residues. V gave up 2 bases and J gave up 4 bases; unmatched junction bases: 4. Germline-derived CDR1 and CDR2 are SGHRS and YFSETQ. This clonotype was detected ten times or more. The target antigen is unknown. These sequences were also reported in another study, on T cells expressing NK-cell markers. As that study records: It was sorted CD3+CD56+NKG2C+, CD3+CD56+NKG2C- and CD3+CD56-NKG2C+ T cells that supplied the TCR beta repertoires.

This TCR came from a woman between 18 and 30 years old in good health. Sequencing was carried out using PBMCs. V usage is TRBV5-1 and J usage is TRBJ2-3, with 13 nucleotides matching TRBD2. CDR3 coding DNA: TGCGCCAGCAGCTTAAGGACTAGCGGGAGTCCAGATACGCAGTATTTT. Translation: CASSLRTSGSPDTQYF.